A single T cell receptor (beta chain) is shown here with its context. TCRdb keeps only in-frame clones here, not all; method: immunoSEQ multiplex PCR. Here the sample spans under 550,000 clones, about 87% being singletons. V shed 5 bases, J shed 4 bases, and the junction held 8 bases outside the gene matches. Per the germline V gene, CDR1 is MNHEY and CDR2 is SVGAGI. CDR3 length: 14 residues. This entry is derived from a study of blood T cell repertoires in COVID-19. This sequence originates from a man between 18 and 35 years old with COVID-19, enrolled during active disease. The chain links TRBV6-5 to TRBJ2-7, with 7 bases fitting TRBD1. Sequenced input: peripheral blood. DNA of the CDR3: TGTGCCAGCAGTCCCGACAGGGTGTCTTACGAGCAGTACTTC. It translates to CASSPDRVSYEQYF.